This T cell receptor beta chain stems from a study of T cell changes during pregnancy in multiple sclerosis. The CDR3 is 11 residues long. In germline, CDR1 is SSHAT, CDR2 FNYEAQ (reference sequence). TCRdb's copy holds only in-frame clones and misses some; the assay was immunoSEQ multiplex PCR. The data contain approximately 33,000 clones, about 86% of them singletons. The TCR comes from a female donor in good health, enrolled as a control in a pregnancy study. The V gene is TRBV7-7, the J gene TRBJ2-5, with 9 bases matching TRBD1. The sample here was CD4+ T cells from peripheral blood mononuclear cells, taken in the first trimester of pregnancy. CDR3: CASGTGETQYF. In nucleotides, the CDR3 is TGTGCTTCCGGGACAGGGGAGACCCAGTACTTC. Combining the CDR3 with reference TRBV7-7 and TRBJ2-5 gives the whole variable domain GAGVSQSPRYKVTKRGQDVTLRCDPISSHATLYWYQQALGQGPEFLTYFNYEAQPDKSGLPSDRFSAERPEGSISTLTIQRTEQRDSAMYRCASGTGETQYFGPGTRLLVL.